The rows below give T cell receptor beta chains drawn from one sample of a study of PD-1 blockade in classical Hodgkin lymphoma. The protocol was immunoSEQ multiplex PCR, while the TCRdb copy is restricted to in-frame clones and leaves out a portion. Of 70,000 or so clones detected, 93% appear once; the ten largest clones hold approximately 2.5%. Sequencing was performed on peripheral blood mononuclear cells (PBMCs). The receptors stem from a human donor with classical Hodgkin lymphoma. CDR3s include the opening cysteine and the closing phenylalanine or tryptophan. Fields, in order: V gene, clone size, CDR3 protein. The size field is filled for only some rows; it gives once, few, many or a size class.

TRBV19	once	CASSQAHYKQFF
TRBV6-1	NA	CASRTSATNEKLFF
TRBV14	NA	CASNGGFPTDTQYF
TRBV15	NA	CATSRDKGYNQPQHF
TRBV30	NA	CAWKGAKNTEAFF
TRBV28	NA	CASSSPGGGQPQHF
TRBV6-1	NA	CASTNGGTVTEAFF
TRBV10-3	NA	CAIRGGGEQFF
TRBV19	NA	CASSVSSGRKYNEQFF
TRBV30	NA	CAWSRVFREAFF
TRBV11-3	NA	CASSRQGSYNEQFF
TRBV2	NA	CASSLDRAGAFF
TRBV19	NA	CASSITLAGGSTGELFF
TRBV27	NA	CASSSPGSYPNTEAFF
TRBV10-3	NA	CAISEDVYGYTF
TRBV7-9	NA	CASSLAGTYSYEQYF
TRBV6-5	NA	CASSYSIRTNSPLHF
TRBV10-3	NA	CAIRDSRDEQFF